This record concerns one TCR beta chain sequence. Its antigen remains unknown. This sample is drawn from a study of shared clonotypes between healthy human individuals. Study as a whole: Three plates were used per donor for CD4 naive, three for CD4 memory, two for CD8 naive and one for CD8 memory.

CDR1 is MNHEY and CDR2 is SMNVEV in the germline V gene (reference sequence). The CDR3 spans 14 residues. V lost 10 bases and J lost 0, with 16 bases in between. Sequenced by immunoSEQ multiplex PCR; TCRdb stores in-frame clones only, minus some. Found here are a few hundred thousand clones, under 80% of them singletons; the top ten hold 10%. Findings of the study overall: Few donors limited the genetic and exposure-history diversity represented.

CD45RA-negative memory and CD45RA+ naive subsets were split from the CD4+ cells. This receptor was identified in a man aged 25 to 40 in good health. The specimen was memory CD4+ T cells sorted from blood. Subset: CD45RA-negative fraction. The chain carries TRBV27 and TRBJ2-7; tentatively, D is TRBD1 (5 bases). CDR3 protein: CATAQVGHSYEQYF. In DNA form, the CDR3 reads TGTGCCACGGCACAGGTGGGGCACTCCTACGAGCAGTACTTC.